The next 21 T cell receptor beta chains were all read from a single sample in a study of T cells in Graves' hyperthyroidism and ophthalmopathy. Using RNA transcripts as the source, TCR beta CDR3 regions were amplified. HTBI primers drove first-round RT-PCR of the TCR CDR3. One entry per CDR3 protein results from TCRdb running MiXCR on the multiplex PCR reads. This table has about 530,000 distinct CDR3 sequences, 15% to 20% appearing once. The sample consisted of blood. Every receptor here comes from a woman aged 18-29 years with Graves' ophthalmopathy.

This clonotype was counted at least ten times. Written as DNA, the CDR3 is TGTGCCAGTAGTATCAAACGGGACACACATGAAGCTTTCTTT. Translation gives CASSIKRDTHEAFF. V usage is TRBV19 and J usage is TRBJ1-1; tentatively, D is TRBD1 (6 bases). CDR3 length: 14 residues. Trimming stripped 3 bases from V and 7 bases from J, with 15 bases between. Germline V CDR1 and CDR2: LNHDA, SQIVND (reference sequence).

This clonotype was detected many times. The rearrangement links TRBV5-5 to TRBJ1-1, with D tentatively TRBD1 (5 bases). V was pared by 1 base and J by 10 bases, with 17 bases between. Germline lookup yields CDR1 SGHKS and CDR2 YYEKEE (reference sequence). This CDR3 is 14 amino acids long. CDR3 in amino acids: CASSLIQGGIVAFF. CDR3 bases: TGTGCCAGCAGCTTGATCCAGGGAGGGATTGTAGCTTTCTTT.

This clonotype was observed at least ten times. The chain employs TRBV20-1 and TRBJ2-7; maybe TRBD2 (5 bases). V was cut by 6 bases and J by 6 bases, with 21 bases left in between. The CDR3 is 14 residues long. Germline assignment: CDR1 DFQATT and CDR2 SNEGSKA (reference sequence). CDR3 nucleotides: TGCAGTGCCGGGGTGAGCGGTCCGCTGGGCGAGCAGTACTTC. Translating it yields CSAGVSGPLGEQYF.

This clonotype was detected only a few times. The chain joins TRBV14 to TRBJ2-3; the match to TRBD2 covers 11 bases. The CDR3 is made up of 17 amino acids. Per the germline V gene, CDR1 is SGHDN and CDR2 is FVKESK. Trimming took 3 bases from V and 0 from J; bases not matched to a gene: 5. CDR3 in DNA: TGTGCCAGCAGCCATCTAGCGGGGGGAGCTAGCACAGATACGCAGTATTTT. It encodes CASSHLAGGASTDTQYF. Based on the CDR3 plus reference TRBV14 and TRBJ2-3, the full variable domain is EAGVTQFPSHSVIEKGQTVTLRCDPISGHDNLYWYRRVMGKEIKFLLHFVKESKQDESGMPNNRFLAERTGGTYSTLKVQPAELEDSGVYFCASSHLAGGASTDTQYFGPGTRLTVL.

This clonotype was recorded at least ten times. The gene calls are TRBV30 and TRBJ1-1; possible D gene TRBD1, 5 bases. V was clipped by 0 bases and J by 6 bases, with 14 bases between them. In germline, CDR1 is GTSNPN, CDR2 SVGIG (reference sequence). The CDR3 totals 14 residues. The CDR3 nucleotides are TGTGCCTGGAGTGTACGCAGGGTCGGATCTGAAGCTTTCTTT. Encoded protein: CAWSVRRVGSEAFF.

In its sample, this clonotype was seen many times. This chain connects TRBV5-6 to TRBJ2-5, with TRBD1 as a possible D gene (5 bases). Trimming cost V 1 base and J 2 bases, with 15 bases left between them. Germline assignment: CDR1 SGHDT and CDR2 YYEEEE. The CDR3 has 16 residues. DNA for the CDR3: TGTGCCAGCAGCTTGTTTAGGCGACAGACACAAGAGACCCAGTACTTC. Its translation is CASSLFRRQTQETQYF.

The chain carries TRBV6-2 or TRBV6-3 and TRBJ2-1, with 14 bases that match TRBD2. Trimming cost V 5 bases and J 5 bases; bases outside gene matches: 11. The CDR3 contains 18 residues. Germline V gene data show CDR1 as MNHEY and CDR2 as SVGEGT. The CDR3 loop is CASSHEARTSGRHNEQFF. The CDR3 bases are TGTGCCAGCAGTCACGAGGCTCGGACTAGCGGGAGGCACAATGAGCAGTTCTTC.

This clonotype came up a few times. The rearrangement joins TRBV6-1 to TRBJ1-2, with no clear D. The germline CDR1 and CDR2 sequences are MNHNS and SASEGT. Trimming stripped 1 base from V and 2 bases from J, with 11 bases between. The CDR3 contains 15 residues. For the CDR3, the DNA is TGTGCCAGCAGTGAAGACCACACTGACAACTATGGCTACACCTTC. Its protein is CASSEDHTDNYGYTF.

This clonotype was seen only a few times. The chain uses TRBV7-3 and TRBJ1-2; 8 bases map to TRBD1. The germline gives CDR1 SGHTA, CDR2 FQGTGA. This CDR3 region has 14 residues. V trimming: 5 bases; J trimming: 2 bases; junction bases outside the gene matches: 4. CDR3 protein: CASSRDRSNYGYTF. The CDR3 coding sequence is TGTGCCAGCAGCAGGGACAGGTCAAACTATGGCTACACCTTC.

This clonotype was observed many times. The genes are TRBV5-1 and TRBJ2-7; 7 bases agree with TRBD2. This CDR3 has 15 residues. The ends lost 0 bases at V and 0 bases at J; junction bases unmatched: 3. Per the germline V gene, CDR1 is SGHRS and CDR2 is YFSETQ. CDR3 DNA: TGCGCCAGCAGCTTGGGTTCGGGGGGCTCCTACGAGCAGTACTTC. Translation: CASSLGSGGSYEQYF. Full variable domain (outside the CDR3, taken from reference TRBV5-1 and TRBJ2-7): KAGVTQTPRYLIKTRGQQVTLSCSPISGHRSVSWYQQTPGQGLQFLFEYFSETQRNKGNFPGRFSGRQFSNSRSEMNVSTLELGDSALYLCASSLGSGGSYEQYFGPGTRLTVT.

In its sample, this clonotype was seen many times. The chain couples TRBV20-1 to TRBJ2-1, with D perhaps TRBD2 (6 bases). The CDR3 has 12 residues. The V and J ends lost 0 bases and 10 bases respectively, with 10 bases between them. CDR1 DFQATT and CDR2 SNEGSKA come from the germline V gene (reference sequence). CDR3 sequence (DNA): TGCAGTGCTAGAGAGGGGAGCGGGGAGCAGTTCTTC. Its translation: CSAREGSGEQFF.

Many counts were recorded for this clonotype. The CDR3 here is CASSFGGGAGNQPQHF. Written as DNA, the CDR3 is TGTGCCAGCAGTTTCGGAGGGGGGGCTGGCAATCAGCCCCAGCATTTT. The genes are TRBV12-3 or TRBV12-4 and TRBJ1-5; weak D call: TRBD1 (6 bases). The ends were cut back, 3 bases at V and 2 bases at J, with 14 bases in the middle. This CDR3 is 16 amino acids long.

V and J are TRBV20-1 and TRBJ2-2; TRBD2 agrees at 9 bases. V shed 6 bases, J shed 9 bases, and the junction held 14 bases outside the gene matches. Per the germline V gene, CDR1 is DFQATT and CDR2 is SNEGSKA (reference sequence). CDR3 length: 15 amino acids. Here the CDR3 reads CSAPTKREAIRELFF. The CDR3 region has the DNA TGCAGTGCCCCCACGAAGCGGGAGGCTATAAGGGAGCTGTTTTTT.

This clonotype was counted many times. CDR3 amino acids: CASSQAVGAGGAFF. The CDR3 region has the DNA TGTGCCAGCAGCCAAGCTGTTGGTGCAGGTGGAGCTTTCTTT. V is TRBV3-1 and J is TRBJ1-1; D gene ambiguous. V lost 1 base, J lost 10 bases, and 16 bases lay in between. CDR3 length equals 14 residues. CDR1 and CDR2 (germline): LGHDT, YNNKEL (reference sequence).

This clonotype was detected only a few times. This chain joins TRBV6-2 or TRBV6-3 and TRBJ2-6; no firm D call. Germline assignment: CDR1 MNHEY and CDR2 SVGEGT. This CDR3 has 17 amino acids. V was trimmed by 4 bases and J by 0 bases, leaving 13 bases between them. For the CDR3, the DNA is TGTGCCAGCAGTTCGCGGACCTTAAACTCTGGGGCCAACGTCCTGACTTTC. The encoded protein is CASSSRTLNSGANVLTF.

This chain connects TRBV28 to TRBJ2-1; 7 bases map to TRBD2. The V gene end was trimmed by 6 bases and the J gene end by 5 bases; junction bases not matched to a gene: 13. Per the germline V gene, CDR1 is MDHEN and CDR2 is SYDVKM. The CDR3 contains 16 residues. CDR3 amino acids: CASRTVAGTFDNEQFF. Written as DNA, the CDR3 is TGTGCCAGCAGAACCGTAGCGGGCACGTTCGACAATGAGCAGTTCTTC.

This clonotype has just one count. The chain employs TRBV28 and TRBJ2-7; TRBD2 matches 11 bases. The trim removed 4 bases at V and 3 bases at J, leaving 5 bases unmatched. The CDR3 runs to 15 residues. Germline CDR1 and CDR2: MDHEN and SYDVKM. CDR3 residues: CASSSATSGDYEQYF. For the CDR3, the DNA is TGTGCCAGCAGTTCAGCGACTAGCGGGGACTACGAGCAGTACTTC. Full variable domain (remainder filled in from reference TRBV28 and TRBJ2-7): DVKVTQSSRYLVKRTGEKVFLECVQDMDHENMFWYRQDPGLGLRLIYFSYDVKMKEKGDIPEGYSVSREKKERFSLILESASTNQTSMYLCASSSATSGDYEQYFGPGTRLTVT.

The chain combines TRBV19 with TRBJ2-7; D unclear. Trimming pared 1 base from V and 6 bases from J, leaving 4 bases between. The germline V gene has CDR1 LNHDA and CDR2 SQIVND (reference sequence). The CDR3 spans 11 residues. CDR3 nucleotide sequence: TGTGCCAGTAGTATAGGATTCGAGCAGTACTTC. Translation: CASSIGFEQYF. The variable domain in full, with the rest retrieved from reference TRBV19 and TRBJ2-7, is DGGITQSPKYLFRKEGQNVTLSCEQNLNHDAMYWYRQDPGQGLRLIYYSQIVNDFQKGDIAEGYSVSREKKESFPLTVTSAQKNPTAFYLCASSIGFEQYFGPGTRLTVT.

V is TRBV20-1 and J is TRBJ1-1; D is unclear. CDR1 is DFQATT, CDR2 SNEGSKA, per germline (reference sequence). This CDR3 is built from 13 residues. Trimming left V 4 bases short and J 8 bases short, with 17 bases between. As DNA, the CDR3 is TGCAGTGCTACAGGCCCCGCTAGCCTCGAAGCTTTCTTT. Its translation: CSATGPASLEAFF.

The V gene is TRBV19, the J gene TRBJ2-7; 13 nucleotides align to TRBD2. V gave up 3 bases and J gave up 0 bases; unmatched junction bases: 2. The V gene's germline CDR1 is LNHDA and CDR2 SQIVND (reference sequence). The CDR3 covers 16 residues. Written as DNA, the CDR3 is TGTGCCAGTAGTATCAGACTAGCGGGGGGCTCCTACGAGCAGTACTTC. Translated: CASSIRLAGGSYEQYF.

This clonotype was seen ten or more times. This chain links TRBV7-2 with TRBJ2-1; the D gene could be TRBD1 or TRBD2 (5 bases each). The CDR3 consists of 15 residues. The germline gives CDR1 SGHTA, CDR2 FQGNSA. V was trimmed by 4 bases and J by 5 bases, leaving 15 bases between them. This CDR3 is CASSSSVGVNNEQFF. CDR3 nucleotide sequence: TGTGCCAGCAGCTCCTCCGTGGGGGTCAACAATGAGCAGTTCTTC.